The present entry profiles one T cell receptor (beta chain) with its context. As yet, its antigen is unknown. The source of the sample is a study of beta chain features in type 1 diabetes. General study results and limits: People with Type 1 diabetes carried modestly yet significantly shorter TCRB CDR3s in all four CD4+ subsets.

Germline loops: CDR1 GTSNPN, CDR2 SVGIG (reference sequence). The CDR3 contains 13 residues. V lost 3 bases and J 5 bases, leaving 13 bases between the germline ends. The study reverse transcribed the entire isolated RNA, so it sequenced expressed TCRB transcripts. Using immunoSEQ multiplex PCR, the repertoire was profiled, and TCRdb retains in-frame clones only, with some absent. The sample shows about 230,000 clones, 16% of them seen only once. The chain employs TRBV30 and TRBJ2-5; D might be TRBD2 (5 bases). The sample taken for sequencing was naive CD4+ T cells from blood. This sequence originates from a man younger than 40 with type 1 diabetes. As DNA, the CDR3 is TGTGCCTGGAGAATCCGGGCGGGTGAGACCCAGTACTTC. Its translation is CAWRIRAGETQYF.